This T cell receptor beta chain was captured by sequencing in a study of early T cells in non-severe SARS-CoV-2 infection. Study observations and caveats: Matching against VDJdb likely underestimated virus-specific expansions, favoring anti-spike CD8.

This CDR3 has 16 residues. The V gene lost 6 bases and the J gene lost 7 bases, with 23 bases spanning the gap. Germline V CDR1 and CDR2: MNHNY, SVGAGI (reference sequence). About this clonotype: Its matching antigen is unknown.

TCRdb reprocessed the 5' RACE reads with MiXCR, giving one entry per CDR3 protein. Of about 77,000 distinct CDR3 sequences in the sample, over 9% were seen once. The receptor was derived from an adult who was a healthcare worker with PCR-confirmed SARS-CoV-2 infection or an uninfected control (not recorded which). This sequence joins TRBV6-6 and TRBJ2-3; TRBD2 might be the D (6 bases). Sequenced: whole blood. CDR3 nucleotide sequence: TGTGCCAGCAGCCCTGGGACTCCTAGAGTGGGCTATACGCAGTATTTT. The encoded protein is CASSPGTPRVGYTQYF.